Listed below are T cell receptor beta chains from one sample, sequenced in a study of Graves' ophthalmopathy and Graves' hyperthyroidism. TCRdb reanalysed the multiplex PCR reads using MiXCR and keeps one entry per CDR3 protein. The sample includes about 620,000 distinct CDR3 sequences, about a fifth seen only once; the top ten take around 6.9%. The sample consisted of peripheral blood. Receptors were obtained from a woman aged 18-29 years with stable Graves' hyperthyroidism. Some clones in this sample may be carry-over from other donors' samples. The CDR3 runs from the conserved cysteine through the conserved F or W. D genes are given only for firm matches. Clone size appears in some rows only: once, few, many, or a class for an expanded clone.

d_gene: -
abundance: many
j_gene: TRBJ2-7
v_gene: TRBV5-1
CDR3aa: CASSLSNEQYF
CDR3nt: TGCGCCAGCAGCTTGAGCAACGAGCAGTACTTC

d_gene: -
abundance: many
j_gene: TRBJ1-5
v_gene: TRBV29-1
CDR3aa: CSVGVGGGQPQHF
CDR3nt: TGCAGCGTTGGTGTGGGGGGCGGTCAGCCCCAGCATTTT

d_gene: -
abundance: many
j_gene: TRBJ1-1
v_gene: TRBV4-2
CDR3aa: CASSHRGENTEAFF
CDR3nt: TGTGCCAGCAGCCACCGAGGGGAGAACACTGAAGCTTTCTTT

d_gene: -
abundance: few
j_gene: TRBJ1-1
v_gene: TRBV30
CDR3aa: CAWSVGATLNTEAFF
CDR3nt: TGTGCCTGGAGTGTAGGAGCGACTTTGAACACTGAAGCTTTCTTT

d_gene: TRBD1
abundance: -
j_gene: TRBJ2-7
v_gene: TRBV2
CDR3aa: CASSRDRVLDEQYF
CDR3nt: TGTGCCAGCAGCCGGGACAGGGTTCTAGACGAGCAGTACTTC

d_gene: TRBD1
abundance: many
j_gene: TRBJ1-2
v_gene: TRBV29-1
CDR3aa: CSVDRGQIYGYTF
CDR3nt: TGCAGCGTTGACAGGGGGCAGATCTATGGCTACACCTTC

d_gene: TRBD1
abundance: few
j_gene: TRBJ1-1
v_gene: TRBV5-1
CDR3aa: CASSLMTGGLGTEAFF
CDR3nt: TGCGCCAGCAGCCTTATGACAGGGGGCTTGGGAACTGAAGCTTTCTTT

d_gene: TRBD1
abundance: many
j_gene: TRBJ2-6
v_gene: TRBV11-2
CDR3aa: CASSPWTGTGANVLTF
CDR3nt: TGTGCCAGCAGCCCATGGACAGGGACTGGGGCCAACGTCCTGACTTTC

d_gene: -
abundance: -
j_gene: TRBJ1-5
v_gene: TRBV28
CDR3aa: CASSPGVRVGDQPQHF
CDR3nt: TGTGCCAGCAGTCCCGGGGTGAGGGTTGGAGATCAGCCCCAGCATTTT

d_gene: -
abundance: few
j_gene: TRBJ1-1
v_gene: TRBV10-3
CDR3aa: CAISESGGGNTEASF
CDR3nt: TGTGCCATCAGTGAGTCGGGAGGGGGGAACACTGAAGCTTCCTTT

d_gene: TRBD2
abundance: -
j_gene: TRBJ2-4
v_gene: TRBV7-8
CDR3aa: CASSTSGSVAKNIQYF
CDR3nt: TGTGCCAGCAGCACAAGCGGGAGCGTTGCCAAAAACATTCAGTACTTC

d_gene: -
abundance: many
j_gene: TRBJ2-4
v_gene: TRBV12-3/TRBV12-4
CDR3aa: CASSLGIAKNIQYF
CDR3nt: TGTGCCAGCAGTTTGGGGATCGCCAAAAACATTCAGTACTTC

d_gene: TRBD2
abundance: many
j_gene: TRBJ2-3
v_gene: TRBV10-3
CDR3aa: CATQTGLVSDTQYF
CDR3nt: TGTGCCACACAGACGGGACTAGTGTCGGATACGCAGTATTTT

d_gene: -
abundance: many
j_gene: TRBJ2-7
v_gene: TRBV6-1
CDR3aa: CATSSDLSYEQYF
CDR3nt: TGTGCCACCTCTTCTGACCTATCCTACGAGCAGTACTTC

d_gene: TRBD2
abundance: many
j_gene: TRBJ2-5
v_gene: TRBV20-1
CDR3aa: CSAPAGGVQETQYF
CDR3nt: TGCAGTGCCCCCGCGGGGGGGGTACAAGAGACCCAGTACTTC

d_gene: -
abundance: -
j_gene: TRBJ1-3
v_gene: TRBV12-3/TRBV12-4
CDR3aa: CASSPSWNSGNTIYF
CDR3nt: TGTGCCAGCAGCCCCTCCTGGAACTCTGGAAACACCATATATTTT

d_gene: -
abundance: -
j_gene: TRBJ2-2
v_gene: TRBV7-3
CDR3aa: CASRDRNTGELFF
CDR3nt: TGTGCCAGCAGGGACAGAAACACCGGGGAGCTGTTTTTT

d_gene: TRBD2
abundance: many
j_gene: TRBJ2-7
v_gene: TRBV7-8
CDR3aa: CASSLSTSGRTFSYEQYF
CDR3nt: TGTGCCAGCAGCTTAAGTACCAGCGGGAGGACATTCTCCTACGAGCAGTACTTC

d_gene: -
abundance: many
j_gene: TRBJ2-2
v_gene: TRBV12-3/TRBV12-4
CDR3aa: CASSTGPTNTGELFF
CDR3nt: TGTGCCAGCAGTACAGGACCGACGAACACCGGGGAGCTGTTTTTT

d_gene: -
abundance: -
j_gene: TRBJ2-7
v_gene: TRBV30
CDR3aa: CAWKRQGGYEQYF
CDR3nt: TGTGCCTGGAAAAGACAGGGAGGCTACGAGCAGTACTTC

d_gene: TRBD2
abundance: many
j_gene: TRBJ2-7
v_gene: TRBV7-9
CDR3aa: CASSLEVAGSSYEQYF
CDR3nt: TGTGCCAGCAGCTTAGAAGTAGCGGGCAGCTCCTACGAGCAGTACTTC

d_gene: -
abundance: many
j_gene: TRBJ1-5
v_gene: TRBV12-3/TRBV12-4
CDR3aa: CASSLAALTPPDVYQPQHF
CDR3nt: TGTGCCAGCAGTTTAGCCGCACTTACACCTCCTGACGTGTATCAGCCCCAGCATTTT